The TCR beta chain under discussion was sequenced for a study of monozygotic twins with inflammatory bowel disease. During cDNA synthesis, UMIs that each contained a 6-nucleotide sample barcode were added by means of template switching. TCRdb reprocessed the 5' RACE reads and stores each CDR3 protein as one record, lacking DNA. The sample's table shows 93,000 or so distinct CDR3 sequences. Regarding this clonotype: Its antigen remains unidentified.

The CDR3 contains 16 residues. Germline V lookup: CDR1 KGHSH, CDR2 LQKENI. Study results and caveats: It was in IBD patients that TCRbeta diversity (inverse Simpson) was lower than in healthy co-twins.

Source material: blood. This chain joins TRBV18 and TRBJ2-7; absent DNA, TCRdb's TRBD1 call cannot be checked. The receptor comes from a human donor with ulcerative colitis or Crohn's disease, or a healthy co-twin of an affected twin (not recorded which). The CDR3 loop is CASSQPRQSSSYEQYF.